This T cell receptor (beta chain) was captured in a study of blood T cells in healthy people across ages. Findings and caveats of the study: The study regarded diversity estimates from one million T cells as underestimates.

A second about 7 to 11 cycle PCR used barcoded and J-beta primers. Each of the samples gave a minimum of 3 million paired-end reads that contained CDR3. One entry per CDR3 protein results from TCRdb running MiXCR on the 5' RACE reads. The sample consists of 1.5 million to 2 million distinct CDR3 sequences, approximately 28% of them appearing once. This clonotype was detected ten times or more. As yet, its antigen is unknown. The CDR3 spans 13 residues. V lost 3 bases and J 1 base, leaving 8 bases between the germline ends. The germline CDR1 and CDR2 sequences are SGHRS and YFSETQ. Sequenced material: blood. V usage is TRBV5-1 and J usage is TRBJ2-7, with D unclear. The sequence came from a woman in her twenties or thirties in good health. The CDR3 coding sequence is TGCGCCAGCAGCTCCGAGACTTCCTACGAGCAGTACTTC. Amino acids: CASSSETSYEQYF.